This TCR beta chain stems from a study of cytomegalovirus exposure and HLA in healthy donors. Study as a whole: The use of the same platform for the approximately 130 validation repertoires and the 550 to 850 first-cohort repertoires was reported by a later analysis.

This clone was counted a few times. Its antigen is undetermined. Using immunoSEQ multiplex PCR, the repertoire was profiled, and TCRdb retains in-frame clones only, with some absent. Of under 60,000 clones listed, just over 85% are singletons. General study findings and limits: That first-cohort TCR clusters tended to co-occur in the roughly 130 validation repertoires was found in a later analysis. The CMV antigen specificity of a few CMV-associated chains was confirmed through in vitro analysis.

The CDR3 spans 12 residues. Germline CDR1 is SGHNT and CDR2 is YYREEE (reference sequence). V lost 3 bases, J lost 16 bases, and 6 bases stayed unmatched. This receptor was taken from a woman aged 30 to 39 in good health and CMV-seronegative. Sequencing was done on a sample of PBMCs. V is TRBV5-4 and J is TRBJ2-1; 11 bases fit TRBD2. This CDR3 is CASSSGTSGRFF. CDR3 coding DNA: TGTGCCAGCAGCTCTGGGACTAGCGGTCGCTTCTTC.